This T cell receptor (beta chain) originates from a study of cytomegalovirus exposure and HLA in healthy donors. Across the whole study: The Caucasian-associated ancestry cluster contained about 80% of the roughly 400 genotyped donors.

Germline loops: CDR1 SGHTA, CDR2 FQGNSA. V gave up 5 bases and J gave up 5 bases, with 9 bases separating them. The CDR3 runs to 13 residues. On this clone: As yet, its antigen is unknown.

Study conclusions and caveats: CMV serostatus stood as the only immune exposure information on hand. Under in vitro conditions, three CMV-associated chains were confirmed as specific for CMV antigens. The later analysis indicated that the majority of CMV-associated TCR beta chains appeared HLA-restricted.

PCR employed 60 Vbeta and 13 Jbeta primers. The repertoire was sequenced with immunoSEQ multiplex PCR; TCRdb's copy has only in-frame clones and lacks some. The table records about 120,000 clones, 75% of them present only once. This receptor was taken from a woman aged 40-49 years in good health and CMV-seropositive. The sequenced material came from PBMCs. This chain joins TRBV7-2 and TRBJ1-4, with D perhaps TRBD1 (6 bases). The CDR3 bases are TGTGCCAGCAGCCGTGACAGGAATGAAAAACTGTTTTTT. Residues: CASSRDRNEKLFF.